The clone carrying this T cell receptor beta chain turned up a few times. As yet, its antigen is unknown. Each CDR3 protein is one row after TCRdb ran MiXCR on the 5' RACE reads. The sample consists of roughly 1,500,000 distinct CDR3 sequences, more than 30% of them appearing once. Each donor was a healthy Caucasian. This specimen belongs to a study of identical twins. Study results and limitations: Without tracking the same donors, conclusions rested on cross-sectional statistical analysis.

With 6 bases removed from V and 4 bases from J, the gap between germline ends came to 13 bases. Germline values: CDR1 SNHLY, CDR2 FYNNEI. The length of the CDR3 is 14 residues. The source is a newborn girl in good health. The sample comprised cord blood. This chain links TRBV2 with TRBJ1-5; D might be TRBD1 (6 bases). The CDR3 DNA sequence: TGTGCCAGCAGAGCCCACAGGGTTAATCAGCCCCAGCATTTT. Amino acid sequence: CASRAHRVNQPQHF.